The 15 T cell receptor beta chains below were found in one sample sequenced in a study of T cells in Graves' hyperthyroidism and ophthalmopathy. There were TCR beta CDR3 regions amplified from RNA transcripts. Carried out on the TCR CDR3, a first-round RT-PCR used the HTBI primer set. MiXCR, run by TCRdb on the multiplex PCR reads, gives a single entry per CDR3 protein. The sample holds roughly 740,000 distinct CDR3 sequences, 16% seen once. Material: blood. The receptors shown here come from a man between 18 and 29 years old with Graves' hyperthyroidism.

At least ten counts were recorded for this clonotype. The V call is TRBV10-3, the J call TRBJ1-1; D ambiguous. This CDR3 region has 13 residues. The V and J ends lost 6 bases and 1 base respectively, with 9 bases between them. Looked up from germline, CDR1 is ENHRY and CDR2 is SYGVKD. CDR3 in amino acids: CAIREKENTEAFF. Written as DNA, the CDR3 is TGTGCCATCAGGGAGAAAGAGAACACTGAAGCTTTCTTT.

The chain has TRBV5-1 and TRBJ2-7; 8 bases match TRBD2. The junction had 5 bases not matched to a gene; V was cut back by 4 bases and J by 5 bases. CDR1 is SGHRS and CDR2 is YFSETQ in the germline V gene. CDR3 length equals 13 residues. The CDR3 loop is CASSVSGNHEQYF. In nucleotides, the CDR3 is TGCGCCAGCAGCGTTAGCGGGAACCACGAGCAGTACTTC.

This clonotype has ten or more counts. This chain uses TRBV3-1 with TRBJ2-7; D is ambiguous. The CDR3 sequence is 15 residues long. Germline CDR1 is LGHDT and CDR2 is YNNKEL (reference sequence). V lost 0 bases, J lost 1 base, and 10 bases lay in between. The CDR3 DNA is TGTGCCAGCAGCCAAGATGGGGTAGAATCCTACGAGCAGTACTTC. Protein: CASSQDGVESYEQYF.

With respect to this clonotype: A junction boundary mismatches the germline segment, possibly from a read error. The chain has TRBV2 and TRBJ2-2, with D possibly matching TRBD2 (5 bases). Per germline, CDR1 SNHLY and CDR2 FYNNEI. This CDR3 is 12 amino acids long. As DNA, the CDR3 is TGTGTCAGCAGTGAGGGAACCGGGGAGCTGTTTTTT. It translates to CVSSEGTGELFF.

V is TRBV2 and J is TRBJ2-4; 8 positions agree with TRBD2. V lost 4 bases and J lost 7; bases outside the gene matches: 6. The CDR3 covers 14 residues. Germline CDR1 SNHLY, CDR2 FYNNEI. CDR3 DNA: TGTGCCAGCAGTGTCTCGGGAGGGAATAACATTCAGTACTTC. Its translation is CASSVSGGNNIQYF.

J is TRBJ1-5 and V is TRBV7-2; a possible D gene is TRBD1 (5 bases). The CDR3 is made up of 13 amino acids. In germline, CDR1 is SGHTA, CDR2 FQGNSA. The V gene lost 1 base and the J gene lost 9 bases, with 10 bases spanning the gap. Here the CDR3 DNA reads TGTGCCAGCAGCTTAGTCGGACAAAGGCCCCAGCATTTT. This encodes CASSLVGQRPQHF.

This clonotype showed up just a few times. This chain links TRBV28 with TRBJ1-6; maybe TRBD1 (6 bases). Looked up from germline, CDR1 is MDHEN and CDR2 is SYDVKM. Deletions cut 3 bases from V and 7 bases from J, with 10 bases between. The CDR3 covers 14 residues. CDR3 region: CASSFPGHNSPLHF. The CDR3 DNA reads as TGTGCCAGCAGTTTTCCGGGACACAATTCACCCCTCCACTTT.

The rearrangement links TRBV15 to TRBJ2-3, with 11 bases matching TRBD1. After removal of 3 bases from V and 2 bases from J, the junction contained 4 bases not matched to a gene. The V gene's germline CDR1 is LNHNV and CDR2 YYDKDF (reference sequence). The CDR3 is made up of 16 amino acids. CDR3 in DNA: TGTGCCACCAGCAGCAGGACAGGGGGCCTCACAGATACGCAGTATTTT. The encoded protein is CATSSRTGGLTDTQYF. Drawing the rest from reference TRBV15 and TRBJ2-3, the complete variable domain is DAMVIQNPRYQVTQFGKPVTLSCSQTLNHNVMYWYQQKSSQAPKLLFHYYDKDFNNEADTPDNFQSRRPNTSFCFLDIRSPGLGDTAMYLCATSSRTGGLTDTQYFGPGTRLTVL.

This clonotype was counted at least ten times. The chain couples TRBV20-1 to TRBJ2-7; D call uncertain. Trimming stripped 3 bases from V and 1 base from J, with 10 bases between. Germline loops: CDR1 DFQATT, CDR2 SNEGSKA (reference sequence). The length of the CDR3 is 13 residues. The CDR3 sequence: CSASKGLSYEQYF. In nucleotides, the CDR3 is TGCAGTGCTAGCAAAGGGCTATCCTACGAGCAGTACTTC.

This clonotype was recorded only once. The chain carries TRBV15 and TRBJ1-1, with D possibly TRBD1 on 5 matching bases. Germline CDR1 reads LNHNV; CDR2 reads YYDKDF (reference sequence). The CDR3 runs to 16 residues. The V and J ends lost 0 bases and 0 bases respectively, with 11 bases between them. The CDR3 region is CATSRELRGLNTEAFF. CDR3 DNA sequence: TGTGCCACCAGCAGAGAGTTGAGGGGATTGAACACTGAAGCTTTCTTT.

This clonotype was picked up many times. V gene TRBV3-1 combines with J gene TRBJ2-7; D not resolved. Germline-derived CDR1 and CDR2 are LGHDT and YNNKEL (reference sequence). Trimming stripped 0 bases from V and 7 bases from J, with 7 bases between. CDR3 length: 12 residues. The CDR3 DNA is TGTGCCAGCAGCCAAGATGGGTGGGAGCAGTACTTC. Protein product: CASSQDGWEQYF.

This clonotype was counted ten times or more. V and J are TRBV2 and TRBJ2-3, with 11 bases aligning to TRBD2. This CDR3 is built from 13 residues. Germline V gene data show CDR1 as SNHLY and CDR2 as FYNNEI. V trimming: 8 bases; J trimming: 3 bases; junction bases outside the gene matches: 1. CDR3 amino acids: CASASGRTDTQYF. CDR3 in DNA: TGTGCCAGCGCTAGCGGGAGGACAGATACGCAGTATTTT.

The CDR3 DNA reads TGTGCCAGCAGTTTATCAGCGTACTCCTACAATGAGCAGTTCTTC. Translation gives CASSLSAYSYNEQFF. V usage is TRBV12-3 or TRBV12-4 and J usage is TRBJ2-1; no clear D. Trimming took 2 bases from V and 0 from J, leaving 8 bases between them. The CDR3 covers 15 residues.

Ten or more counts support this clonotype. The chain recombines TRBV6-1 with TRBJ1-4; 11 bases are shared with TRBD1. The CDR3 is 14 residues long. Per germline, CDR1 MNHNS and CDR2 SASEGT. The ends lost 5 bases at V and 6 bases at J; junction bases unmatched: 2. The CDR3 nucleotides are TGTGCCAGCAGTTCGGACAGGGGGCATGAAAAACTGTTTTTT. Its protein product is CASSSDRGHEKLFF.

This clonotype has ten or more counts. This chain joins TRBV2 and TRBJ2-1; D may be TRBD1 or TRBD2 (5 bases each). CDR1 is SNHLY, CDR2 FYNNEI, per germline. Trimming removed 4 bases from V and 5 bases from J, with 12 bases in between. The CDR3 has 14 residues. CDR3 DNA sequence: TGTGCCAGCAGTGGGTCGGGGCAAAACAATGAGCAGTTCTTC. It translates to CASSGSGQNNEQFF. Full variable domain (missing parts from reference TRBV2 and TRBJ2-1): EPEVTQTPSHQVTQMGQEVILRCVPISNHLYFYWYRQILGQKVEFLVSFYNNEISEKSEIFDDQFSVERPDGSNFTLKIRSTKLEDSAMYFCASSGSGQNNEQFFGPGTRLTVL.